This T cell receptor (beta chain) comes out of a study of sequential checkpoint blockade in melanoma. Assay: immunoSEQ multiplex PCR; the TCRdb copy retains only in-frame clones and omits some. Found here are around 2,700 clones, 15% to 20% of them singletons; the top ten hold 20% to 25%. This CDR3 is 16 amino acids long. Germline CDR1 reads LNHDA; CDR2 reads SQIVND (reference sequence). The ends were cut back, 2 bases at V and 2 bases at J, with 10 bases in the middle. This clone has a single count. Documented treatment: randomized to nivolumab then ipilimumab (arm A) or the reverse (arm B). The gene calls are TRBV19 and TRBJ2-6, with a tentative D call TRBD1 (5 bases). Sequences were derived from tumor tissue (inferred from file names), sampled from a patient given nivolumab and ipilimumab in sequence. This sequence originates from a human donor with melanoma. The CDR3: CASSITGVAGANVLTF. The CDR3 DNA is TGTGCCAGTAGTATAACAGGTGTAGCTGGGGCCAACGTCCTGACTTTC.